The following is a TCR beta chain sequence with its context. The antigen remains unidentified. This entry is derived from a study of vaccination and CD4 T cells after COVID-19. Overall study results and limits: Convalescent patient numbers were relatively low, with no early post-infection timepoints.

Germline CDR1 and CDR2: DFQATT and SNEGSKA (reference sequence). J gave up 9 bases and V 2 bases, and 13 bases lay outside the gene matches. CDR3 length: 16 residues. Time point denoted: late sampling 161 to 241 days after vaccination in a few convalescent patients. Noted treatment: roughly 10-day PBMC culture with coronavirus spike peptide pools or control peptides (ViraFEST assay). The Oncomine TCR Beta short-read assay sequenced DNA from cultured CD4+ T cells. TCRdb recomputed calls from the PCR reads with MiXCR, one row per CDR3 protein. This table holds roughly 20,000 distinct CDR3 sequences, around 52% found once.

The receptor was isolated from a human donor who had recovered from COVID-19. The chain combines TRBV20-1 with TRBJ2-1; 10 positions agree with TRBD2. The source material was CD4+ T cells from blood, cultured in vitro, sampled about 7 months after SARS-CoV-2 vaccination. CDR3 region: CSARSDLAGESIEQFF. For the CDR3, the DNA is TGCAGTGCTAGATCTGATCTAGCGGGAGAGAGTATTGAGCAGTTCTTC.